This paragraph reports one TCR beta chain. The data stem from a study of shared clonotypes between healthy human individuals. In replicate PCRs of sorted subsets, about 220 ng DNA, about 30,000 T cell genomes, was used. Here immunoSEQ multiplex PCR was the method, and the copy in TCRdb shows in-frame clones only, minus some. The sample has approximately 2,200,000 clones, about 92% seen once. CD45RO-negative, CCR7-positively selected cells formed the naive CD8 fraction, excluding terminally differentiated effector memory CD45RA+ cells. Adult Caucasians living in Nashville, Tennessee made up all of the donors. Sequencing used naive CD8+ T cells from PBMCs. The TCR comes from a man aged 18 to 29 in good health. Some clones in this sample may be carry-over from other donors' samples.

The CDR3 region has the DNA TGTGCCAGCAGTTTGTGGAGAGGCACAGATACGCAGTATTTT. Translated: CASSLWRGTDTQYF. The rearrangement joins TRBV28 to TRBJ2-3; D unclear. The CDR3 has 14 amino acids. CDR1 is MDHEN, CDR2 SYDVKM, per germline. The ends were cut back, 3 bases at V and 1 base at J, with 8 bases in the middle.